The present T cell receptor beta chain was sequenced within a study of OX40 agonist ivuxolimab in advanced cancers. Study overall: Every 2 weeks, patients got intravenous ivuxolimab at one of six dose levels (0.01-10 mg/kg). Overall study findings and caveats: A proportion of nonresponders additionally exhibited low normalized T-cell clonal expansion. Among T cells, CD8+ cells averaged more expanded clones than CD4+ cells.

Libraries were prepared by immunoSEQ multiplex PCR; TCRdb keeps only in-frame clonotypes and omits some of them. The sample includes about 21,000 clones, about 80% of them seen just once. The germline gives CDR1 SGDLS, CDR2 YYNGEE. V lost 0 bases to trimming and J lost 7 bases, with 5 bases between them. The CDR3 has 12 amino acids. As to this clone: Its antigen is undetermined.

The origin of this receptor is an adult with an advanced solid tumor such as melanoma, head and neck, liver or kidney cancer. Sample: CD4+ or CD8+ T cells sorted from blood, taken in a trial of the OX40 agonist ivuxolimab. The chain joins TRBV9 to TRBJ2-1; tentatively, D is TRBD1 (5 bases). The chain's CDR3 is CASSVGQNEQFF. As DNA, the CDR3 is TGTGCCAGCAGCGTAGGACAGAATGAGCAGTTCTTC.